This T cell receptor beta chain came from a study of monozygotic twins with inflammatory bowel disease. Study-level findings and limits: Differing immunosuppressive treatments may have added variability to patient repertoires. Twins with IBD had fewer clonotypes in common with others than healthy twins, particularly during disease activity. The analysis yielded no support for one strong signal or clonotype associated with IBD.

TCRdb derives one entry per CDR3 protein from the 5' RACE reads, leaving out DNA. The sample includes around 140,000 distinct CDR3 sequences. A word on this clonotype: The antigen is not known.

The clonotype originates from a human donor with ulcerative colitis or Crohn's disease, or a healthy co-twin of an affected twin (not recorded which). Source material: blood.

Here the CDR3 reads CASSYIVRSGEQYF. V and J are TRBV7-2 and TRBJ2-7; TCRdb selects TRBD1, and the lack of DNA leaves this call unchecked. The germline gives CDR1 SGHTA, CDR2 FQGNSA. The CDR3 length is 14 residues.